This T cell receptor (beta chain) was recorded in a study of shared clonotypes between healthy human individuals. The repertoire was sequenced with immunoSEQ multiplex PCR; TCRdb's copy has only in-frame clones and lacks some. Of roughly 520,000 clones listed, 90% to 97% are singletons. This clone was picked up one time. Germline CDR1 MDHEN, CDR2 SYDVKM. Trimming took off 2 bases at V and 11 bases at J, with 13 bases between the two ends. This CDR3 contains 13 residues. Material: naive CD4+ T cells sorted from blood. Stated subset: CD45RA+ positively selected. The receptor's source is a woman in her 30s in good health. The J gene is TRBJ2-1, the V gene TRBV28; D might be TRBD2 (5 bases). CDR3 in amino acids: CASSLKRRGQQFF. The CDR3 bases are TGTGCCAGCAGTTTAAAGCGGCGAGGACAGCAGTTCTTC.